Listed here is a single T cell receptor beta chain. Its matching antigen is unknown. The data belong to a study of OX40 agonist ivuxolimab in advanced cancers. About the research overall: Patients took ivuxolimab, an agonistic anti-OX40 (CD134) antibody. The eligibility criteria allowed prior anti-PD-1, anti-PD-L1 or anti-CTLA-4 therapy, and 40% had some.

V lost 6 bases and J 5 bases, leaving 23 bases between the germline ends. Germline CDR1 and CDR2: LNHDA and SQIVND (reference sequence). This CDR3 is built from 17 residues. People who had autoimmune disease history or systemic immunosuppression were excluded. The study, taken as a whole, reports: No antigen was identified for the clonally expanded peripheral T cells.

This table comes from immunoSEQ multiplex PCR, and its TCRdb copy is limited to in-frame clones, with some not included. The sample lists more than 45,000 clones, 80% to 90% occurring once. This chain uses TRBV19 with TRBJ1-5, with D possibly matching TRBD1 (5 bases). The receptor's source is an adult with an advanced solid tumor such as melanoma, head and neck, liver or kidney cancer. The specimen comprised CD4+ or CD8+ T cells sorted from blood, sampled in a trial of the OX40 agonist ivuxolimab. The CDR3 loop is CASRTYGYGQGHQPQHF. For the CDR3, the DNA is TGTGCCAGTAGGACCTATGGTTATGGGCAGGGACATCAGCCCCAGCATTTT.